These T cell receptor beta chains were read from a single sample in a study of blood T cell repertoires in COVID-19. Clones were sequenced by immunoSEQ multiplex PCR, and TCRdb holds only the in-frame ones, with some missing. This sample yields under 300,000 clones, of which 70% to 90% are seen a single time; around 0.92% belongs to the top ten. Sequencing was done on a sample of PBMCs or T cells enriched from blood (not recorded which). Receptors were obtained from a woman in her twenties or thirties who had recovered from COVID-19. Each CDR3 is given with its conserved first and last residue. Each record gives: CDR3 length, J gene, clone size, V gene, D gene, CDR3 protein, CDR3 DNA. The D gene is left open where the match is weak. Part of the rows lack a size; the others show once, few, many or a class for expanded clones.

14 | TRBJ2-7 | NA | TRBV27 | NA | CASSIDSQAYEQYF | TGTGCCAGCAGTATAGACAGCCAGGCCTACGAGCAGTACTTC
10 | TRBJ1-1 | once | TRBV6-4 | NA | CATIPREAFF | TGTGCCACCATACCCAGGGAAGCTTTCTTT
21 | TRBJ1-3 | NA | TRBV27 | NA | CASTLGIRDRLRDPLGNTIYF | TGTGCCAGCACCCTGGGTATTCGAGACAGGTTAAGGGATCCTCTCGGAAACACCATATATTTT
15 | TRBJ2-7 | NA | TRBV6-1 | TRBD1 | CASSEPGTGTYEQYF | TGTGCCAGCAGTGAACCCGGGACAGGGACCTACGAGCAGTACTTC
17 | TRBJ1-6 | NA | TRBV11-2 | NA | CASSLGRAISYNSPLHF | TGTGCCAGCAGCTTAGGGAGAGCAATCTCCTATAATTCACCCCTCCACTTT
19 | TRBJ1-6 | NA | TRBV9 | NA | CASSGRDTVLSSYNSPLHF | TGTGCCAGCAGCGGCCGGGACACCGTCCTGAGCTCCTATAATTCACCCCTCCACTTT
16 | TRBJ2-1 | NA | TRBV7-3 | TRBD1 | CASSLAGTDGRTEQFF | TGTGCCAGCAGCCTCGCTGGGACAGATGGAAGGACTGAGCAGTTCTTC
16 | TRBJ2-5 | NA | TRBV7-6 | TRBD2 | CASSLRLAGYQETQYF | TGTGCCAGCAGCTTACGACTAGCGGGGTACCAAGAGACCCAGTACTTC
16 | TRBJ2-7 | NA | TRBV5-4 | TRBD2 | CASSPSPGRLSHEQYF | TGTGCCAGCAGCCCCTCGCCCGGGAGGCTCTCCCACGAGCAGTACTTC
14 | TRBJ1-2 | NA | TRBV2 | TRBD1 | CASDPTGGASGYTF | TGTGCCAGCGATCCGACAGGGGGCGCTTCTGGCTACACCTTC
14 | TRBJ1-2 | NA | TRBV27 | TRBD1 | CASTHRDRSYGYTF | TGTGCCAGCACCCATCGGGACAGAAGCTATGGCTACACCTTC
12 | TRBJ2-1 | NA | TRBV11-3 | NA | CASSLDTEPPVF | TGTGCCAGCAGCTTAGATACGGAGCCCCCAGTCTTC
14 | TRBJ2-7 | NA | TRBV30 | TRBD1 | CAWSTGTGVYEQYF | TGTGCCTGGAGTACCGGGACAGGGGTCTACGAGCAGTACTTC
18 | TRBJ2-6 | NA | TRBV5-1 | NA | CASSGQTGRISGANVLTF | TGCGCCAGCAGCGGTCAGACAGGGAGGATCTCTGGGGCCAACGTCCTGACTTTC
13 | TRBJ2-3 | once | TRBV7-2 | NA | CASSVTSTDTQYF | TGTGCCAGCAGCGTGACTAGCACAGATACGCAGTATTTT
16 | TRBJ2-7 | once | TRBV28 | NA | CASSLPLSRFSYEQYF | TGTGCCAGCAGTCTCCCACTCTCGCGGTTCTCCTACGAGCAGTACTTC
15 | TRBJ2-5 | NA | TRBV7-3 | NA | CASSLQGKAAETQYF | TGTGCCAGCAGCTTACAGGGGAAGGCGGCGGAGACCCAGTACTTC
19 | TRBJ2-4 | NA | TRBV7-2 | TRBD2 | CASSIGTSGRQLAKNIQYF | TGTGCCAGCAGCATAGGGACTAGCGGGAGGCAACTAGCCAAAAACATTCAGTACTTC
14 | TRBJ1-6 | NA | TRBV11-1 | TRBD1 | CASSSGQYNSPLHF | TGTGCCAGCAGCTCGGGACAGTATAATTCACCCCTCCACTTT
14 | TRBJ1-1 | NA | TRBV5-6 | NA | CASSFEPSGTEAFF | TGTGCCAGCAGCTTTGAACCGTCCGGGACTGAAGCTTTCTTT
13 | TRBJ1-1 | NA | TRBV6-5 | TRBD1 | CAAKGQLNTEAFF | TGTGCCGCTAAGGGACAGTTGAACACTGAAGCTTTCTTT
15 | TRBJ2-5 | NA | TRBV7-2 | NA | CASSLVRGFGETQYF | TGTGCCAGCAGCTTAGTAAGGGGGTTCGGAGAGACCCAGTACTTC
13 | TRBJ2-1 | NA | TRBV27 | NA | CASSYNRGNEQFF | TGTGCCAGCAGTTACAACCGTGGCAATGAGCAGTTCTTC
11 | TRBJ2-5 | NA | TRBV11-3 | NA | CASSLQETQYF | TGTGCCAGCAGCCTTCAAGAGACCCAGTACTTC
11 | TRBJ1-1 | few | TRBV20-1 | NA | CSATRGAEAFF | TGCAGTGCTACCAGGGGAGCTGAAGCTTTCTTT
19 | TRBJ2-5 | NA | TRBV1 | NA | CTSSHPPLTSAGLEETQYF | TGCACCAGCAGCCACCCCCCACTAACTAGCGCGGGGTTAGAAGAGACCCAGTACTTC
15 | TRBJ2-7 | NA | TRBV5-8 | TRBD2 | CASSKGLASSYEQYF | TGTGCCAGCAGCAAAGGACTAGCGAGCTCCTACGAGCAGTACTTC
15 | TRBJ1-5 | NA | TRBV30 | NA | CAWSGRGSTGQPQHF | TGTGCCTGGAGTGGCCGGGGGAGCACGGGTCAGCCCCAGCATTTT
17 | TRBJ2-1 | once | TRBV7-6 | TRBD2 | CASSLSTGRRGGNEQFF | TGTGCCAGCAGCTTATCTACCGGACGGCGGGGGGGGAATGAGCAGTTCTTC
14 | TRBJ1-6 | NA | TRBV5-5 | TRBD1 | CASSLGTDNSPLHF | TGTGCCAGCAGCTTAGGGACAGATAATTCACCCCTCCACTTT
16 | TRBJ2-1 | few | TRBV7-9 | NA | CAIGPHRDGVYNEQFF | TGTGCCATCGGCCCCCACCGGGATGGGGTCTACAATGAGCAGTTCTTC
14 | TRBJ1-1 | NA | TRBV5-5 | NA | CASSLSPLNTEAFF | TGTGCCAGCAGCTTGTCTCCCCTGAACACTGAAGCTTTCTTT
14 | TRBJ2-1 | NA | TRBV27 | TRBD2 | CASSWGGVYNEQFF | TGTGCCAGCAGTTGGGGAGGGGTATACAATGAGCAGTTCTTC
14 | TRBJ1-2 | NA | TRBV28 | TRBD1 | CASSLFQGAPGYTF | TGTGCCAGCAGTTTATTTCAGGGGGCTCCTGGCTACACCTTC
13 | TRBJ1-5 | NA | TRBV15 | NA | CATSRGLQGPQHF | TGTGCCACCAGCAGAGGACTACAGGGGCCCCAGCATTTT
16 | TRBJ1-1 | NA | TRBV13 | NA | CASSAGQFYGNTEAFF | TGTGCCAGCAGCGCCGGACAGTTCTACGGGAACACTGAAGCTTTCTTT
14 | TRBJ2-7 | NA | TRBV18 | NA | CASSPLSRGDEQYF | TGTGCCAGCTCACCACTGAGCAGGGGCGACGAGCAGTACTTC
13 | TRBJ2-2 | NA | TRBV28 | NA | CASSYSSAGELFF | TGTGCCAGCAGTTATAGCTCCGCCGGGGAGCTGTTTTTT
15 | TRBJ2-1 | NA | TRBV10-2 | NA | CASSEPGAPYNEQFF | TGCGCCAGCAGCGAACCAGGTGCACCTTACAATGAGCAGTTCTTC
12 | TRBJ1-4 | once | TRBV6-5 | NA | CASRDSSEKLFF | TGTGCCAGCAGGGACTCTAGTGAAAAACTGTTTTTT
14 | TRBJ2-7 | NA | TRBV18 | TRBD2 | CASSPLAGESEQYF | TGTGCCAGCTCACCACTGGCGGGAGAGAGTGAGCAGTACTTC
15 | TRBJ2-7 | few | TRBV2 | TRBD1 | CASSEMGQGKGEQYF | TGTGCCAGCAGTGAGATGGGACAGGGGAAGGGCGAGCAGTACTTC
15 | TRBJ2-2 | NA | TRBV7-6 | TRBD2 | CASRWLADHTGELFF | TGTGCCAGCAGATGGCTAGCGGACCACACCGGGGAGCTGTTTTTT
15 | TRBJ2-3 | NA | TRBV28 | TRBD1 | CASSSPGTGWDTQYF | TGTGCCAGCAGTTCCCCCGGGACAGGCTGGGATACGCAGTATTTT
14 | TRBJ2-5 | NA | TRBV28 | TRBD1 | CASSTDRGTETQYF | TGTGCCAGCAGTACGGACAGGGGAACAGAGACCCAGTACTTC
14 | TRBJ1-2 | NA | TRBV10-3 | TRBD1 | CAIKGTGQIYGYTF | TGTGCCATCAAGGGGACAGGGCAAATCTATGGCTACACCTTC
15 | TRBJ2-7 | NA | TRBV19 | NA | CASSRSRSLTYEQYF | TGTGCCAGTAGCCGGTCTCGGAGCCTTACCTACGAGCAGTACTTC